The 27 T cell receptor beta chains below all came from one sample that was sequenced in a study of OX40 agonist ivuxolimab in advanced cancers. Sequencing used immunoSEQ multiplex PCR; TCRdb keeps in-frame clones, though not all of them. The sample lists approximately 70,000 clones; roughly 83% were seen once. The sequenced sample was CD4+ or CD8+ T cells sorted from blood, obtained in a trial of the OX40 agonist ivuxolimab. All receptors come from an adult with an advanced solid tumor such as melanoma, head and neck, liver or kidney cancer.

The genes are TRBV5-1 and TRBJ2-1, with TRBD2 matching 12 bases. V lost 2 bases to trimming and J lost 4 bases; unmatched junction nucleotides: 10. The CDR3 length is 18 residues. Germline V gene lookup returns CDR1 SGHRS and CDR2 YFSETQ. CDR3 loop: CASSLLAGGPISYNEQFF. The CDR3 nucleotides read TGCGCCAGCAGCTTACTAGCGGGGGGCCCGATTTCTTACAATGAGCAGTTCTTC. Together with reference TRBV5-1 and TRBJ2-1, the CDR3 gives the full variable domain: KAGVTQTPRYLIKTRGQQVTLSCSPISGHRSVSWYQQTPGQGLQFLFEYFSETQRNKGNFPGRFSGRQFSNSRSEMNVSTLELGDSALYLCASSLLAGGPISYNEQFFGPGTRLTVL.

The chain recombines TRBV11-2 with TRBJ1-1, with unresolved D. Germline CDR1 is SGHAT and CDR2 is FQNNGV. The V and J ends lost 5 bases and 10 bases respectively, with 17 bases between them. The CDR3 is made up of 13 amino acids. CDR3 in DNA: TGTGCCAGCAGCCAAATTTTTTCTCCTGGAGCTTTCTTT. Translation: CASSQIFSPGAFF.

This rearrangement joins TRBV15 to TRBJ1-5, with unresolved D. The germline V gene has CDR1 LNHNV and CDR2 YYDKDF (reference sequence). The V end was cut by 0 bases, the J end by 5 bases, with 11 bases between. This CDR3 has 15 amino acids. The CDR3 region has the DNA TGTGCCACCAGCAGAGATCTCTACAGCCATCAGCCCCAGCATTTT. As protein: CATSRDLYSHQPQHF.

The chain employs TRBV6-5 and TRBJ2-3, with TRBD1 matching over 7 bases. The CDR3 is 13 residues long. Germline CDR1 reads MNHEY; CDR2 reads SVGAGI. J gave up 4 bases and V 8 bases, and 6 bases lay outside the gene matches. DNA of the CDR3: TGTGCCAGCCTTGGGCAGGGGGCAGATACGCAGTATTTT. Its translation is CASLGQGADTQYF.

The CDR3 sequence: CASSVGTTRDYGYTF. The CDR3 DNA reads as TGTGCCAGCAGCGTGGGGACTACCAGGGACTATGGCTACACCTTC. The V call is TRBV9, the J call TRBJ1-2; maybe TRBD1 (5 bases). The CDR3 extends over 15 amino acids. V dropped 2 bases and J dropped 3 bases, with 14 bases sitting between them. CDR1 and CDR2 (germline): SGDLS, YYNGEE.

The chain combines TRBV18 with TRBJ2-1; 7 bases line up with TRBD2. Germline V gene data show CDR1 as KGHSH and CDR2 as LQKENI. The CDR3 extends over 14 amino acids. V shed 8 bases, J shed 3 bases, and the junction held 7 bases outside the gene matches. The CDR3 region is CASLMSGDYNEQFF. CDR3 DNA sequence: TGTGCCAGCCTCATGAGCGGGGACTACAATGAGCAGTTCTTC.

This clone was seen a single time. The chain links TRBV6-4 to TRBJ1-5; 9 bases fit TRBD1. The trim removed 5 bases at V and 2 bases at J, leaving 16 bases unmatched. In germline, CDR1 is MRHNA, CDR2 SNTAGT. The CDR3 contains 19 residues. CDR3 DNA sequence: TGTGCCAGCAGTTTCTTTCCCGGGACAGGGAAGGTAGGCAATCAGCCCCAGCATTTT. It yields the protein CASSFFPGTGKVGNQPQHF.

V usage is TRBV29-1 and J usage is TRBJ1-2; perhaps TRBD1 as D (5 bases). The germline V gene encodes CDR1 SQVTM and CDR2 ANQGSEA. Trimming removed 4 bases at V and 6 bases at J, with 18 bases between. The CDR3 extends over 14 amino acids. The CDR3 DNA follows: TGCAGCGTTGTAGACAGTTCTACTTCTAATGGCTACACCTTC. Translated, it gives CSVVDSSTSNGYTF.

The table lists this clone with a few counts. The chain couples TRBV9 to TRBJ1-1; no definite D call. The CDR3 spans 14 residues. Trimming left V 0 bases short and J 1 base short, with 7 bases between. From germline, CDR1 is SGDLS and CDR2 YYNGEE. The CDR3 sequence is CASSVGHRNTEAFF. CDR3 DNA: TGTGCCAGCAGCGTAGGGCACCGGAACACTGAAGCTTTCTTT. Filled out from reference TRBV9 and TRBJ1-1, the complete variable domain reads DSGVTQTPKHLITATGQRVTLRCSPRSGDLSVYWYQQSLDQGLQFLIQYYNGEERAKGNILERFSAQQFPDLHSELNLSSLELGDSALYFCASSVGHRNTEAFFGQGTRLTVV.

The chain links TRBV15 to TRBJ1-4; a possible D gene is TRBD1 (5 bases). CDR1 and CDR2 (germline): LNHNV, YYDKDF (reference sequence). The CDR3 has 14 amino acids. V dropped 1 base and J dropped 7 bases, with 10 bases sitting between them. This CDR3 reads CATSRGGIVEKLFF. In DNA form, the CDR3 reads TGTGCCACCAGCAGAGGGGGGATAGTTGAAAAACTGTTTTTT.

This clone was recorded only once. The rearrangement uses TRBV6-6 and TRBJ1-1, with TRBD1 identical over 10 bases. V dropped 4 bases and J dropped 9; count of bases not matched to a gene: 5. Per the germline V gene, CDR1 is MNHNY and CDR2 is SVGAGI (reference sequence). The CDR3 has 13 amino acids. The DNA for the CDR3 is TGTGCCAGCAGTTGGGGGACAGGGGACAAAGCTTTCTTT. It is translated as CASSWGTGDKAFF.

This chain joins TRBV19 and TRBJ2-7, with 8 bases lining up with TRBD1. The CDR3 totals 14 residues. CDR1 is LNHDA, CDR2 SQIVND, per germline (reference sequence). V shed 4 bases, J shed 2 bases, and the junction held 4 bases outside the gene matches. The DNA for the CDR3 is TGTGCCAGTAGTACCCCGACAGGGGCCTACGAGCAGTACTTC. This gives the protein CASSTPTGAYEQYF.

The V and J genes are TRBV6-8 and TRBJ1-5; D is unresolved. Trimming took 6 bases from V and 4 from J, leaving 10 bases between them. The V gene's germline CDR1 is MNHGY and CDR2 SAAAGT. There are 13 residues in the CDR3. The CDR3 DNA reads TGTGCCAGCAGCCTCCCTAGGAATCAGCCCCAGCATTTT. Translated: CASSLPRNQPQHF.

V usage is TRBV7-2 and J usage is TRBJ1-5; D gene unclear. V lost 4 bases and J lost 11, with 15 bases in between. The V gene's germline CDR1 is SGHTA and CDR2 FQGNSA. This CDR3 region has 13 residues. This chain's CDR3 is CASSSNDGRTQHF. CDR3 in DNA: TGTGCCAGCAGCTCCAATGATGGTAGGACCCAGCATTTT.

The CDR3 DNA sequence: TGTGCCTGGAGTGTATCCTTGACAGTCCCCGGGGACACTGAAGCTTTCTTT. This sequence encodes CAWSVSLTVPGDTEAFF. The V and J genes are TRBV30 and TRBJ1-1; a possible D gene is TRBD1 (5 bases). Trimming removed 0 bases at V and 3 bases at J, with 20 bases between. CDR1 is GTSNPN and CDR2 is SVGIG in the germline V gene (reference sequence). The CDR3 is 17 residues long.

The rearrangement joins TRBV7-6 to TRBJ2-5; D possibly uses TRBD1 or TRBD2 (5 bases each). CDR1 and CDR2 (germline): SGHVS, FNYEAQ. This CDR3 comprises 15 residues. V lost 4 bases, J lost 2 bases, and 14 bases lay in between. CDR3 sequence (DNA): TGTGCCAGCAGCTATGGGGGTTCTGTTCAAGAGACCCAGTACTTC. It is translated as CASSYGGSVQETQYF.

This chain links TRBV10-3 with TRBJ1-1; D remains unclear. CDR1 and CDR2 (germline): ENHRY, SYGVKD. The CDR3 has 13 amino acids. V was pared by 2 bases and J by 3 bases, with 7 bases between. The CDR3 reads CAISEEGDTEAFF. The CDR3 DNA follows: TGTGCCATCAGTGAGGAAGGAGACACTGAAGCTTTCTTT.

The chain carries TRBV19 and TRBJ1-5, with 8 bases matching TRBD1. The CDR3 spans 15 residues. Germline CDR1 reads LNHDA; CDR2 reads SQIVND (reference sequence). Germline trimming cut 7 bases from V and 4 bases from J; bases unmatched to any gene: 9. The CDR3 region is CASTSGGRRNQPQHF. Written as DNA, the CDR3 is TGTGCCAGTACCTCAGGGGGCCGAAGGAATCAGCCCCAGCATTTT.

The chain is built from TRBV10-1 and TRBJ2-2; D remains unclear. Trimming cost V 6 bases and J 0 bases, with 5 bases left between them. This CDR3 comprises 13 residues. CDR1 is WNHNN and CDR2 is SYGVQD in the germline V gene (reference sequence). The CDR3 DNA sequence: TGCGCCAGCAGGACATCGAACACCGGGGAGCTGTTTTTT. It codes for CASRTSNTGELFF.

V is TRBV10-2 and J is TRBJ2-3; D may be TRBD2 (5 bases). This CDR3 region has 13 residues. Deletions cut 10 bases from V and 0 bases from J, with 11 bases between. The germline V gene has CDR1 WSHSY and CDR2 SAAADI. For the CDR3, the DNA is TGCGCCATCGTACTAGACAGCACAGATACGCAGTATTTT. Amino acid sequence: CAIVLDSTDTQYF.

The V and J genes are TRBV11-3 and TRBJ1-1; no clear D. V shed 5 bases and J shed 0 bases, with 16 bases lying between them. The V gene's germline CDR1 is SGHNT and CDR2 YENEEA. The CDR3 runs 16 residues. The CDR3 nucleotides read TGTGCCAGCAGCCCGAAGTTAACAGCGCTGAACACTGAAGCTTTCTTT. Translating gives CASSPKLTALNTEAFF.

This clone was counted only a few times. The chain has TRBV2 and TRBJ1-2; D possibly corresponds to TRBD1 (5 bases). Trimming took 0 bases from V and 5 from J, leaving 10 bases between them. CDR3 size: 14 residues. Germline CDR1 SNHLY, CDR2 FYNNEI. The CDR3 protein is CASSEADSSYGYTF. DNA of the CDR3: TGTGCCAGCAGTGAAGCTGACAGCAGTTATGGCTACACCTTC.

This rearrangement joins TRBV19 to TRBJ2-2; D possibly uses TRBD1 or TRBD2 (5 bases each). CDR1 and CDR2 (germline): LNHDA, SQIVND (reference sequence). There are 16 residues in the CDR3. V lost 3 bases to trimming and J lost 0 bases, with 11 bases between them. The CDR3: CASSILGRANTGELFF. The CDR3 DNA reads TGTGCCAGTAGTATCCTGGGGCGGGCGAACACCGGGGAGCTGTTTTTT.

CDR3 in DNA: TGTGCCTGGAGTGAGGGGGACGGAAACTATGGCTACACCTTC. Protein product: CAWSEGDGNYGYTF. This chain uses TRBV30 with TRBJ1-2, with D possibly TRBD1 on 6 matching bases. Germline-derived CDR1 and CDR2 are GTSNPN and SVGIG (reference sequence). V was shortened by 1 base and J by 2 bases, with 11 bases between the two germline ends. CDR3 length: 14 residues.

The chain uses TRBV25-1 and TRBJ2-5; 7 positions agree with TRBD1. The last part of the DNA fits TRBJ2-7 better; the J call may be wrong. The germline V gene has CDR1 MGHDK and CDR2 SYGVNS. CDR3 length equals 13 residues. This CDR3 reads CASSLTGRYEQYF. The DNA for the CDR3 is TGTGCCAGCAGCCTGACAGGGAGATACGAGCAGTACTTC.

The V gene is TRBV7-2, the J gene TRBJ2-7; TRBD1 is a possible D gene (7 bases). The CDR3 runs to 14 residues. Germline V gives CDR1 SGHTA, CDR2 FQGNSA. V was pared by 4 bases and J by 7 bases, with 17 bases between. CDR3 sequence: CASSSTGTSREQYF. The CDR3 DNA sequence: TGTGCCAGCAGCTCGACAGGGACTTCGAGGGAGCAGTACTTC.

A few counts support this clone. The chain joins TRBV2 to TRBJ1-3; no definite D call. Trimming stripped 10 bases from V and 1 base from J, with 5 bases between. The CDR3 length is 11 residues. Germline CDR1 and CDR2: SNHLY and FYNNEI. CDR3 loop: CATDSGNTIYF. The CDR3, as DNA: TGTGCCACCGATTCTGGAAACACCATATATTTT.